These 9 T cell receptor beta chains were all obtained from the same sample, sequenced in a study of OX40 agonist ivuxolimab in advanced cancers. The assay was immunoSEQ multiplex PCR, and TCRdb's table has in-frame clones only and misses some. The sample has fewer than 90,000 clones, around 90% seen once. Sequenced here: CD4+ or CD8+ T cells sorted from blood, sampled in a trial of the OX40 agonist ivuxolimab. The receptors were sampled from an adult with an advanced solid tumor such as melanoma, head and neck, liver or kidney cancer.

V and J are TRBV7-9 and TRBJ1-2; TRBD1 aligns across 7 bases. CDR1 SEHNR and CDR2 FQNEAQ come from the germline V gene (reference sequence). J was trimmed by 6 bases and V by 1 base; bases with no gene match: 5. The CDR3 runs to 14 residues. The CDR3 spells CASSLEGASNGYTF. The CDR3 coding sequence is TGTGCCAGCAGCTTAGAGGGGGCGAGTAATGGCTACACCTTC. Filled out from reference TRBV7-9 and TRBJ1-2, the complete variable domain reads DTGVSQNPRHKITKRGQNVTFRCDPISEHNRLYWYRQTLGQGPEFLTYFQNEAQLEKSRLLSDRFSAERPKGSFSTLEIQRTEQGDSAMYLCASSLEGASNGYTFGSGTRLTVV.

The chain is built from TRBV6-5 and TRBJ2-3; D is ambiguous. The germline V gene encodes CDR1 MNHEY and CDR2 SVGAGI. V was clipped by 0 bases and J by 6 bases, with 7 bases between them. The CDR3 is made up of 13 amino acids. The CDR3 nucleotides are TGTGCCAGCAGTTACTCCAGGAGCGATACGCAGTATTTT. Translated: CASSYSRSDTQYF.

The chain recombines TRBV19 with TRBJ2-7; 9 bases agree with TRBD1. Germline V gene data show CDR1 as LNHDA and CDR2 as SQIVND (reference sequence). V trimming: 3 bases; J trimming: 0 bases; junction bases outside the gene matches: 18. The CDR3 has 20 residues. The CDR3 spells CASSICRDRAGGGPSYEQYF. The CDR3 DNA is TGTGCCAGTAGTATCTGCCGGGACAGGGCAGGGGGGGGCCCCTCCTACGAGCAGTACTTC.

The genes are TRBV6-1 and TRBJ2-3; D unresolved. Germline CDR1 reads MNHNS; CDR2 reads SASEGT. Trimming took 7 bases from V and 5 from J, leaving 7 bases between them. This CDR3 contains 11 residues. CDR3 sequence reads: CASMTRDTQYF. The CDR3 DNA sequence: TGTGCCAGCATGACGCGAGATACGCAGTATTTT.

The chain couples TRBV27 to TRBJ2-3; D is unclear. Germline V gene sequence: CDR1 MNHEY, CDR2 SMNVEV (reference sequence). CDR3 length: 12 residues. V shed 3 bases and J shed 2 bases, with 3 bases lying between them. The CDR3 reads CASSFYTDTQYF. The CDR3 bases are TGTGCCAGCAGTTTTTACACAGATACGCAGTATTTT.

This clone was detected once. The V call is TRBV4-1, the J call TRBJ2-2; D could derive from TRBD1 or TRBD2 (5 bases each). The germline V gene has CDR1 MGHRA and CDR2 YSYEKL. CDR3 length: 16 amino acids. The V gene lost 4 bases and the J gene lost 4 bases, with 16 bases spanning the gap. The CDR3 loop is CASSLLAGTATGELFF. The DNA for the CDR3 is TGCGCCAGCAGCCTCCTGGCCGGGACCGCCACCGGGGAGCTGTTTTTT.

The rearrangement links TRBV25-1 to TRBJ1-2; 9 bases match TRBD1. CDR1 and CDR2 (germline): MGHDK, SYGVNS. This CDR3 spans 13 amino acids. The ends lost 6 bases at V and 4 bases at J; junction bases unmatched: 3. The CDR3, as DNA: TGTGCCAGCAGCGGGACAGGGATCTATGGCTACACCTTC. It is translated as CASSGTGIYGYTF.

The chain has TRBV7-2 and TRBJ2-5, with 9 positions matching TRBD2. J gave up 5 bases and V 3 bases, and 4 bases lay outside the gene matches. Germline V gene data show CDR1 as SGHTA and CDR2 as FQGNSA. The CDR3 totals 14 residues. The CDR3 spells CASSLAGGPETQYF. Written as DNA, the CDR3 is TGTGCCAGCAGCTTGGCGGGGGGGCCGGAGACCCAGTACTTC. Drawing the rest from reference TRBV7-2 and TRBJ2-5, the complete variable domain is GAGVSQSPSNKVTEKGKDVELRCDPISGHTALYWYRQSLGQGLEFLIYFQGNSAPDKSGLPSDRFSAERTGGSVSTLTIQRTQQEDSAVYLCASSLAGGPETQYFGPGTRLLVL.

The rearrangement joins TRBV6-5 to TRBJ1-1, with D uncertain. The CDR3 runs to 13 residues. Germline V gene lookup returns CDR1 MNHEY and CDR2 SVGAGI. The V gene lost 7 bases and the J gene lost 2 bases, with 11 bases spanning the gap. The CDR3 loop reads CASTPRSNTEAFF. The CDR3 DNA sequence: TGTGCCAGCACCCCGCGGAGCAACACTGAAGCTTTCTTT.